This T cell receptor (beta chain) was profiled in a study of CD8 T cells in Susac syndrome. It was with random hexamers that about 0.45 to 1 ug RNA was reverse transcribed. TCRdb passed the immunoSEQ multiplex PCR reads through MiXCR, listing each CDR3 protein once. The data show about 240,000 distinct CDR3 sequences, approximately 95% seen once. Trimming removed 10 bases from V and 3 bases from J; junction bases left unmatched: 4. This CDR3 comprises 13 residues. Germline V lookup: CDR1 LNHNV, CDR2 YYDKDF (reference sequence). This clonotype was seen once. The TCR originated in a human donor with Susac syndrome. Sequenced: CD4+ T cells from PBMCs. The chain carries TRBV15 and TRBJ2-1; 9 bases agree with TRBD2. CDR3 region: CAIRLAVYNEQFF. As DNA, the CDR3 is TGTGCCATTCGACTAGCGGTCTACAATGAGCAGTTCTTC.